What follows are 20 T cell receptor beta chains derived from one specimen sequenced in a study of vaccination and CD4 T cells after COVID-19. Which antigens these TCRs recognize remains unknown. Treatment described: approximately nine-day PBMC culture with coronavirus spike peptide pools or control peptides (ViraFEST assay). It was before the COVID-19 pandemic (2011-2018) that the unexposed donor's CD4+ T cells were collected. Oncomine TCR Beta short-read sequencing was applied to DNA from cultured CD4+ T cells. The template was genomic DNA from cultured CD4+ T cells. From the PCR reads, TCRdb called clonotypes with MiXCR, one entry per CDR3 protein. This table holds nearly 8,000 distinct CDR3 sequences, around two fifths found once. Sequencing was performed on CD4+ T cells from blood, cultured in vitro. Every receptor here comes from a human donor in good health.

This clonotype was seen a few times. The V and J genes are TRBV2 and TRBJ2-7; D gene uncertain. Germline CDR1 and CDR2: SNHLY and FYNNEI. The CDR3 is 12 amino acids. The V gene lost 6 bases and the J gene lost 2 bases, with 8 bases spanning the gap. The DNA of the CDR3 is TGTGCCAGCAGGTCGGATACCTACGAGCAGTACTTC. It is translated as CASRSDTYEQYF.

V and J are TRBV9 and TRBJ1-1; D is uncertain. CDR1 and CDR2 (germline): SGDLS, YYNGEE. This CDR3 contains 13 residues. Trimming cost V 1 base and J 3 bases, with 7 bases left between them. CDR3 residues: CASSVIRDTEAFF. The CDR3, as DNA: TGTGCCAGCAGCGTAATCCGGGACACTGAAGCTTTCTTT.

In this sample, this clonotype turned up a few times. V and J are TRBV6-4 and TRBJ2-3; 9 bases fit TRBD2. Germline loops: CDR1 MRHNA, CDR2 SNTAGT. The CDR3 has 13 residues. The ends lost 6 bases at V and 9 bases at J; junction bases unmatched: 7. CDR3 nucleotides: TGTGCCAGCAGCGAAGCGCGGGAGGGAACGCAGTATTTT. It yields the protein CASSEAREGTQYF.

The chain recombines TRBV28 with TRBJ2-1; 11 nucleotides line up with TRBD2. CDR3 length: 15 residues. Germline values: CDR1 MDHEN, CDR2 SYDVKM. Losses at the gene ends were 8 bases for V and 9 bases for J; bases not matched to a gene: 12. CDR3 DNA sequence: TGTGCCAGCCTCAGGGGGACTAGCGGTAATGGTGAGCAGTTCTTC. Translated: CASLRGTSGNGEQFF.

This clonotype appeared a few times. The J gene is TRBJ2-3, the V gene TRBV4-2, with a tentative D call TRBD1 (6 bases). CDR1 is LGHNA, CDR2 YNFKEQ, per germline. The CDR3 has 15 amino acids. The V end lost 1 base, the J end lost 0 bases, and 8 bases lay between the germline ends. The CDR3 region is CASSQGGGSTDTQYF. CDR3 coding DNA: TGTGCCAGCAGCCAAGGAGGGGGAAGCACAGATACGCAGTATTTT.

This clonotype was counted between two and nine times. This chain connects TRBV14 to TRBJ1-1; TRBD1 is a possible D gene (5 bases). V dropped 1 base and J dropped 5 bases, with 8 bases sitting between them. The CDR3 is 13 amino acids. The germline V gene encodes CDR1 SGHDN and CDR2 FVKESK. The CDR3 loop is CASSQGGMTEAFF. CDR3 DNA sequence: TGTGCCAGCAGCCAAGGGGGGATGACTGAAGCTTTCTTT.

The chain is built from TRBV7-9 and TRBJ2-7; D may be TRBD1 (5 bases). This CDR3 region has 13 residues. In germline, CDR1 is SEHNR, CDR2 FQNEAQ (reference sequence). Deletions cut 7 bases from V and 4 bases from J, with 14 bases between. CDR3 protein: CASNPTREYEQYF. In DNA, the CDR3 is TGTGCCAGCAACCCGACCAGGGAATACGAGCAGTACTTC.

The V call is TRBV27, the J call TRBJ2-2; TRBD2 agrees at 8 bases. J lost 6 bases, V lost 3 bases, and 9 bases had no gene match. CDR1 MNHEY and CDR2 SMNVEV come from the germline V gene (reference sequence). This CDR3 spans 16 amino acids. The CDR3 loop is CASSLIAGLGPGELFF. CDR3 coding DNA: TGTGCCAGCAGTTTGATAGCGGGACTAGGACCCGGGGAGCTGTTTTTT.

J is TRBJ2-7 and V is TRBV27, with D unresolved. The germline V gene encodes CDR1 MNHEY and CDR2 SMNVEV (reference sequence). The CDR3 runs to 11 residues. V was shortened by 5 bases and J by 3 bases, with 5 bases between the two germline ends. The CDR3 protein is CASSTLYEQYF. DNA of the CDR3: TGTGCCAGCAGTACTCTCTACGAGCAGTACTTC.

CDR3 sequence: CASSIVKSEQYF. Written as DNA, the CDR3 is TGTGCCAGTAGTATAGTGAAGTCCGAGCAGTACTTC. The chain recombines TRBV19 with TRBJ2-7; no reliable D call. This CDR3 contains 12 residues. The V end lost 1 base, the J end lost 6 bases, and 7 bases lay between the germline ends. The germline V gene encodes CDR1 LNHDA and CDR2 SQIVND (reference sequence).

J is TRBJ1-2 and V is TRBV24-1; 8 bases are shared with TRBD1. Germline values: CDR1 KGHDR, CDR2 SFDVKD. After removal of 6 bases from V and 7 bases from J, the junction contained 6 bases not matched to a gene. CDR3 size: 13 residues. The CDR3: CATSRQGAGGYTF. For the CDR3, the DNA is TGTGCCACCAGTCGTCAGGGGGCGGGTGGCTACACCTTC.

The chain employs TRBV25-1 and TRBJ1-3; 8 bases match TRBD1. Trimming took 6 bases from V and 4 from J; bases not matched to a gene: 2. Germline V CDR1 and CDR2: MGHDK, SYGVNS. CDR3 length equals 13 residues. As DNA, the CDR3 is TGTGCCAGCAGGGACAGGGCGGGAAACACCATATATTTT. It translates to CASRDRAGNTIYF.

This clonotype rates as medium-sized. V and J are TRBV2 and TRBJ1-1; no definite D call. Trimming took off 2 bases at V and 1 base at J, with 8 bases between the two ends. This CDR3 contains 14 residues. Germline values: CDR1 SNHLY, CDR2 FYNNEI. CDR3 sequence reads: CASSEWVENTEAFF. DNA for the CDR3: TGTGCCAGCAGTGAATGGGTAGAGAACACTGAAGCTTTCTTT. Combining the CDR3 with reference TRBV2 and TRBJ1-1 gives the whole variable domain EPEVTQTPSHQVTQMGQEVILRCVPISNHLYFYWYRQILGQKVEFLVSFYNNEISEKSEIFDDQFSVERPDGSNFTLKIRSTKLEDSAMYFCASSEWVENTEAFFGQGTRLTVV.

The V call is TRBV10-3, the J call TRBJ2-7; D not certain. Germline CDR1 reads ENHRY; CDR2 reads SYGVKD. V lost 0 bases to trimming and J lost 2 bases, with 8 bases between them. CDR3 length: 14 residues. The CDR3 DNA is TGTGCCATCAGTGAGTCCACTTCCCCCTACGAGCAGTACTTC. This sequence encodes CAISESTSPYEQYF.

This chain links TRBV4-2 with TRBJ2-7, with TRBD2 matching 8 bases. The CDR3 runs 15 residues. Germline CDR1 is LGHNA and CDR2 is YNFKEQ. With 1 base clipped from V and 6 bases from J, the junction kept 8 bases outside the gene matches. CDR3 DNA sequence: TGTGCCAGCAGCCAAGGTGATAGCGGGATCAGCGAGCAGTACTTC. This sequence encodes CASSQGDSGISEQYF.

V gene TRBV6-2 or TRBV6-3 combines with J gene TRBJ2-7, with 10 bases identical to TRBD2. The CDR3 is 14 residues long. The germline gives CDR1 MNHEY, CDR2 SVGEGT. Trimming at V came to 6 bases and at J to 6 bases, leaving 8 bases not matched to a gene. The CDR3 loop reads CASRGAGGRSEQYF. The CDR3 coding sequence is TGTGCCAGCAGAGGAGCGGGAGGGCGAAGCGAGCAGTACTTC.

The chain is built from TRBV28 and TRBJ1-1, with D tentatively TRBD1 (6 bases). V was trimmed by 7 bases and J by 3 bases, leaving 12 bases between them. The CDR3 is made up of 13 amino acids. CDR1 is MDHEN, CDR2 SYDVKM, per germline. The CDR3 DNA reads TGTGCCAGCAAATGGGGGCGAGACACTGAAGCTTTCTTT. It translates to CASKWGRDTEAFF.

This sequence joins TRBV5-1 and TRBJ1-2; no firm D call. This CDR3 comprises 14 residues. Trimming took off 1 base at V and 2 bases at J, with 9 bases between the two ends. Germline values: CDR1 SGHRS, CDR2 YFSETQ. CDR3 in DNA: TGCGCCAGCAGCTTGCAATCCCCGAACTATGGCTACACCTTC. Encoded protein: CASSLQSPNYGYTF.

V usage is TRBV7-6 and J usage is TRBJ2-2; D call uncertain. The CDR3 spans 14 residues. V shed 1 base and J shed 6 bases, with 9 bases lying between them. Germline lookup yields CDR1 SGHVS and CDR2 FNYEAQ. CDR3 protein: CASSLGSTPGELFF. The CDR3 region has the DNA TGTGCCAGCAGCTTAGGGAGTACTCCCGGGGAGCTGTTTTTT.

V gene TRBV10-1 combines with J gene TRBJ1-1; 9 nucleotides agree with TRBD1. With 8 bases clipped from V and 8 bases from J, the junction kept 9 bases outside the gene matches. The CDR3 consists of 13 residues. Per germline, CDR1 WNHNN and CDR2 SYGVQD (reference sequence). Written as DNA, the CDR3 is TGCGCCAGCGCATACAGGGGGCAAAGGGAAGCTTTCTTT. Protein sequence: CASAYRGQREAFF.